Listed below are T cell receptor beta chains from one sample, sequenced in a study of blood T cell repertoires in COVID-19. Clones were read by immunoSEQ multiplex PCR, and TCRdb kept only the in-frame ones, dropping some. There are tens of thousands of clones in the sample; about four fifths occur only once, and over 5% lies in the top ten. Source material: peripheral blood. The receptors were gathered from a woman aged 45-59 years with active or convalescent COVID-19. CDR3s include the opening cysteine and the closing phenylalanine or tryptophan. A D gene is named only where the DNA matches it firmly. Expanded clones are given a class, and other clones once, few, many or no size at all.

>TRBV19|.|11|TRBJ1-2|.
CASSTGYGYTF
TGTGCCAGTAGTACAGGGTATGGCTACACCTTC
>TRBV7-2|.|16|TRBJ2-1|TRBD1
CASSPQGGQAYNEQFF
TGTGCCAGCAGCCCCCAGGGGGGACAGGCCTACAATGAGCAGTTCTTC
>TRBV30|.|14|TRBJ1-1|TRBD1
CAWSGDRRNTEAFF
TGTGCCTGGAGTGGGGACAGGAGGAACACTGAAGCTTTCTTT
>TRBV7-2|.|17|TRBJ1-5|.
CASSLDVVLDSNQPQHF
TGTGCCAGCAGCTTAGACGTCGTTTTAGATAGCAATCAGCCCCAGCATTTT
>TRBV4-3|.|16|TRBJ1-3|.
CASSQDGQISGNTIYF
TGCGCCAGCAGCCAAGATGGACAGATCTCTGGAAACACCATATATTTT
>TRBV18|.|14|TRBJ1-1|TRBD1
CASSQGQANTEAFF
TGTGCCAGCTCACAGGGACAGGCGAACACTGAAGCTTTCTTT
>TRBV11-2|few|17|TRBJ2-1|TRBD2
CASSRGPSGKGPNEQFF
TGTGCCAGCAGCCGAGGCCCTAGCGGGAAAGGTCCCAATGAGCAGTTCTTC
>TRBV9|.|12|TRBJ2-3|.
CASSTPSDTQYF
TGTGCCAGCAGCACCCCCAGTGATACGCAGTATTTT
>TRBV9|few|19|TRBJ2-7|TRBD2
CASSVEIGLAGGKSYEQYF
TGTGCCAGCAGCGTAGAAATAGGGCTAGCGGGTGGAAAGAGCTACGAGCAGTACTTC
>TRBV12-3/TRBV12-4|.|13|TRBJ1-1|TRBD1
CASSWTGHTEAFF
TGTGCCAGCAGTTGGACAGGCCACACTGAAGCTTTCTTT
>TRBV19|once|15|TRBJ2-1|TRBD2
CASSIPLAGVNEQFF
TGTGCCAGTAGTATTCCCCTAGCGGGAGTCAATGAGCAGTTCTTC
>TRBV6-5|.|14|TRBJ1-2|TRBD1
CASSKTGGSAGYTF
TGTGCCAGCAGTAAAACAGGGGGCTCTGCTGGCTACACCTTC